The rows below give T cell receptor beta chains drawn from one sample of a study of OX40 agonist ivuxolimab in advanced cancers. Sequencing used immunoSEQ multiplex PCR; TCRdb keeps in-frame clones, though not all of them. The repertoire includes tens of thousands of clones, 70% to 90% of them detected once, and about 0.66% sits in the top ten. Source: CD4+ or CD8+ T cells sorted from blood, taken in a trial of the OX40 agonist ivuxolimab. All receptors derive from an adult with an advanced solid tumor such as melanoma, head and neck, liver or kidney cancer. The CDR3 runs from the conserved cysteine through the conserved F or W. The D gene is left open where the match is weak.

v_call	j_call	d_call	cdr3_aa	cdr3_nt
TRBV29-1	TRBJ2-5	TRBD2	CSVEDEFLAEPETQYF	TGCAGCGTTGAAGATGAATTCCTAGCGGAGCCGGAGACCCAGTACTTC
TRBV2	TRBJ1-1	NA	CASKRDFGNTEAFF	TGTGCCAGCAAAAGGGACTTCGGGAACACTGAAGCTTTCTTT
TRBV9	TRBJ2-3	TRBD2	CASSGSFLSGGTPASTDTQYF	TGTGCCAGCAGCGGGTCTTTTCTAAGCGGGGGGACTCCCGCTAGCACAGATACGCAGTATTTT
TRBV25-1	TRBJ1-1	NA	CASSRNTEAFF	TGTGCCAGCAGCCGGAACACTGAAGCTTTCTTT
TRBV6-6	TRBJ1-3	NA	CASSSPGTRHGNTIYF	TGTGCCAGCAGTTCCCCAGGGACGAGACATGGAAACACCATATATTTT
TRBV5-6	TRBJ2-5	TRBD2	CASSLGPGGHQETQYF	TGTGCCAGCAGCTTGGGGCCGGGGGGGCACCAAGAGACCCAGTACTTC
TRBV6-1	TRBJ1-2	NA	CASSEAGYGYTF	TGTGCCAGCAGTGAAGCAGGGTATGGCTACACCTTC
TRBV29-1	TRBJ1-2	NA	CSVGQQGGYTF	TGCAGCGTTGGACAGCAGGGCGGCTACACCTTC
TRBV11-2	TRBJ2-5	TRBD1	CASSLRQGREETQYF	TGTGCCAGCAGCTTAAGACAGGGGAGAGAAGAGACCCAGTACTTC
TRBV5-1	TRBJ2-3	TRBD2	CASRGLAGAYQDTQYF	TGCGCCAGCAGAGGACTAGCGGGGGCTTACCAGGATACGCAGTATTTT
TRBV5-5	TRBJ2-2	TRBD1	CASSRKTGTDTGELFF	TGTGCCAGCAGCCGCAAGACCGGGACAGACACCGGGGAGCTGTTTTTT
TRBV5-1	TRBJ1-2	NA	CASSDSTYGYTF	TGCGCCAGCAGTGACAGCACCTATGGCTACACCTTC
TRBV10-1	TRBJ2-2	NA	CASSGRGDAGELFF	TGCGCCAGCAGTGGAAGGGGCGATGCCGGGGAGCTGTTTTTT
TRBV27	TRBJ1-6	TRBD1	CASSLYGTGGDSPLHF	TGTGCCAGCAGTTTATACGGGACAGGGGGAGATTCACCCCTCCACTTT
TRBV7-8	TRBJ2-7	NA	CASSLGPLGRQYF	TGTGCCAGCAGCTTAGGTCCGCTTGGGCGGCAGTACTTC
TRBV6-1	TRBJ1-1	NA	CASIPKVGEGAFF	TGTGCCAGCATTCCGAAGGTGGGAGAAGGAGCTTTCTTT
TRBV19	TRBJ1-6	NA	CASSMDAPWSNSPLHF	TGTGCCAGTAGTATGGACGCGCCGTGGTCCAATTCACCCCTCCACTTT